This T cell receptor beta chain was captured by sequencing in a study of blood T cell repertoires in COVID-19. At the level of the study: From the United States, Italy and Spain came samples of acute and convalescent COVID-19. In each case, the material was cDNA or gDNA derived from T cells, B-cell-depleted T cells, or PBMCs.

Germline loops: CDR1 LGHNA, CDR2 YNFKEQ. The CDR3 has 16 residues. V lost 4 bases, J lost 4 bases, and 17 bases lay in between. The protocol was immunoSEQ multiplex PCR, while the TCRdb copy is restricted to in-frame clones and leaves out a portion. The sample consists of under 20,000 clones, approximately 88% of them appearing once. This chain joins TRBV4-2 and TRBJ2-1, with D possibly being TRBD2 (5 bases). Sequencing used peripheral blood. This sequence originates from a man in his 60s with acute or convalescent COVID-19. The CDR3 loop is CASSPPPIGDYNEQFF. CDR3 DNA sequence: TGTGCCAGCAGCCCCCCCCCAATCGGGGATTACAATGAGCAGTTCTTC.